A single sample is the source of the 24 T cell receptor beta chains below, sequenced in a study of blood T cell repertoires in COVID-19. Method: immunoSEQ multiplex PCR; TCRdb's copy keeps in-frame clones and lacks some. Found here are fewer than 250,000 clones, 85% to 90% of them singletons; the top ten hold 0.85% to 0.95%. Sample: PBMCs or T cells enriched from blood (not recorded which). The source of these receptors is a man aged 50 to 59 who had been exposed to COVID-19.

The chain uses TRBV10-3 and TRBJ1-2; TRBD1 matches at 10 bases. With V trimmed by 10 bases and J by 8 bases, 10 bases remained unmatched. The CDR3 spans 13 residues. Per germline, CDR1 ENHRY and CDR2 SYGVKD. CDR3 in DNA: TGTGCCACCGCCCAAGGGACAGGGGTAGGCTACACCTTC. Translation: CATAQGTGVGYTF.

The V gene is TRBV7-2, the J gene TRBJ1-5; D gene ambiguous. The CDR3 has 15 amino acids. V dropped 2 bases and J dropped 2 bases, with 10 bases sitting between them. Germline loops: CDR1 SGHTA, CDR2 FQGNSA. The DNA for the CDR3 is TGTGCCAGCAGCTTAAAACTTTCTGGCAATCAGCCCCAGCATTTT. Protein: CASSLKLSGNQPQHF.

The chain uses TRBV2 and TRBJ2-5; the match to TRBD2 covers 12 bases. This CDR3 is built from 15 residues. Unmatched junction bases numbered 1, after V lost 3 bases and J lost 2 bases. Looked up from germline, CDR1 is SNHLY and CDR2 is FYNNEI. The CDR3 protein is CASSDGLAGQETQYF. For the CDR3, the DNA is TGTGCCAGCAGTGACGGACTAGCGGGACAAGAGACCCAGTACTTC.

The rearrangement links TRBV28 to TRBJ1-4; 9 bases align to TRBD1. V gave up 6 bases and J gave up 8 bases; unmatched junction bases: 1. The CDR3 is 12 amino acids. The V gene's germline CDR1 is MDHEN and CDR2 SYDVKM. The CDR3 loop is CASRTGGEKLFF. CDR3 DNA: TGTGCCAGCAGGACAGGGGGGGAAAAACTGTTTTTT.

The chain has TRBV7-9 and TRBJ2-1, with unresolved D. There are 12 residues in the CDR3. The germline V and J ends were trimmed by 0 bases and 6 bases, with 3 bases remaining between them. Germline V CDR1 and CDR2: SEHNR, FQNEAQ (reference sequence). The chain's CDR3 is CASSLASNEQFF. CDR3 in DNA: TGTGCCAGCAGCTTAGCGAGCAATGAGCAGTTCTTC. The full variable domain, rest sourced from reference TRBV7-9 and TRBJ2-1, is DTGVSQNPRHKITKRGQNVTFRCDPISEHNRLYWYRQTLGQGPEFLTYFQNEAQLEKSRLLSDRFSAERPKGSFSTLEIQRTEQGDSAMYLCASSLASNEQFFGPGTRLTVL.

This clone was seen once. The chain couples TRBV7-8 to TRBJ1-1; D call uncertain. Germline V lookup: CDR1 SGHVS, CDR2 FQNEAQ. Trimming stripped 0 bases from V and 0 bases from J, with 11 bases between. This CDR3 has 16 residues. The CDR3 DNA reads as TGTGCCAGCAGCTTAGCGTACAGCAACCTGAACACTGAAGCTTTCTTT. It yields the protein CASSLAYSNLNTEAFF. Full variable domain (missing parts from reference TRBV7-8 and TRBJ1-1): GAGVSQSPRYKVAKRGQDVALRCDPISGHVSLFWYQQALGQGPEFLTYFQNEAQLDKSGLPSDRFFAERPEGSVSTLKIQRTQQEDSAVYLCASSLAYSNLNTEAFFGQGTRLTVV.

In its sample, this clone was seen once. The chain links TRBV6-1 to TRBJ1-2; maybe TRBD1 (6 bases). The CDR3 consists of 12 residues. The germline V gene has CDR1 MNHNS and CDR2 SASEGT. Trimming removed 3 bases from V and 4 bases from J, with 6 bases in between. Here the CDR3 reads CASSDRGYGYTF. The CDR3 nucleotides are TGTGCCAGCAGTGACAGGGGCTATGGCTACACCTTC.

The chain carries TRBV27 and TRBJ2-3; 8 bases map to TRBD2. V lost 6 bases to trimming and J lost 5 bases; unmatched junction nucleotides: 10. In germline, CDR1 is MNHEY, CDR2 SMNVEV (reference sequence). The CDR3 is 15 amino acids. The CDR3 is CASRLLAAPIDTQYF. As DNA, the CDR3 is TGTGCCAGCAGGCTACTAGCGGCTCCGATAGATACGCAGTATTTT.

The rearrangement uses TRBV6-5 and TRBJ1-6; 9 bases map to TRBD1. This CDR3 comprises 15 residues. Germline V gives CDR1 MNHEY, CDR2 SVGAGI. The CDR3 DNA follows: TGTGTTACAGGGGGCGAAGGTTTTTATAATTCACCCCTCCACTTT. This gives the protein CVTGGEGFYNSPLHF.

The chain is built from TRBV24-1 and TRBJ1-5; D possibly corresponds to TRBD1 (5 bases). CDR1 is KGHDR, CDR2 SFDVKD, per germline. CDR3 length: 13 amino acids. CDR3 in DNA: TGTCCGAGGTGGGGCCATAGCAATCAGCCCCAGCATTTT. Amino acids: CPRWGHSNQPQHF.

The chain recombines TRBV28 with TRBJ1-3; D not resolved. The CDR3 totals 15 residues. Germline V gene sequence: CDR1 MDHEN, CDR2 SYDVKM. The ends were cut back, 3 bases at V and 0 bases at J, with 9 bases in the middle. In DNA, the CDR3 is TGTGCCAGCAGTTTTTGGCAGTTCTCTGGAAACACCATATATTTT. This encodes CASSFWQFSGNTIYF.

V usage is TRBV11-2 and J usage is TRBJ2-1; D not resolved. Germline CDR1 SGHAT, CDR2 FQNNGV. This CDR3 is 13 amino acids long. The V end lost 2 bases, the J end lost 4 bases, and 6 bases lay between the germline ends. Written as DNA, the CDR3 is TGTGCCAGCAGCTTATCATTTTACAATGAGCAGTTCTTC. Translated: CASSLSFYNEQFF.

The CDR3 here is CAISAHGRSGPEAFF. CDR3 bases: TGTGCCATCAGTGCACATGGCCGAAGCGGCCCGGAGGCTTTCTTT. The chain carries TRBV10-3 and TRBJ1-1; D is unclear. V was clipped by 4 bases and J by 11 bases, with 23 bases between them. Germline V gene lookup returns CDR1 ENHRY and CDR2 SYGVKD. The CDR3 totals 15 residues.

The V gene is TRBV18, the J gene TRBJ1-1; 10 positions agree with TRBD1. The CDR3 is made up of 15 amino acids. V trimming: 6 bases; J trimming: 5 bases; junction bases outside the gene matches: 9. CDR1 is KGHSH and CDR2 is LQKENI in the germline V gene. CDR3 nucleotide sequence: TGTGCCAGCTCTCCGCAGGGACAGGGGATGACTGAAGCTTTCTTT. This encodes CASSPQGQGMTEAFF.

The chain couples TRBV11-2 to TRBJ2-2; D might be TRBD1 (6 bases). CDR3 length: 15 residues. Germline assignment: CDR1 SGHAT and CDR2 FQNNGV. Between the trimmed V and J ends, which lost 5 bases and 7 bases, there was a span of 17 bases. CDR3 region: CASSGGFGAHGELFF. CDR3 bases: TGTGCCAGCAGCGGGGGCTTCGGGGCTCACGGGGAGCTGTTTTTT. The whole variable domain, remainder taken from reference TRBV11-2 and TRBJ2-2, is EAGVAQSPRYKIIEKRQSVAFWCNPISGHATLYWYQQILGQGPKLLIQFQNNGVVDDSQLPKDRFSAERLKGVDSTLKIQPAKLEDSAVYLCASSGGFGAHGELFFGEGSRLTVL.

The rearrangement uses TRBV28 and TRBJ1-4; TRBD1 matches 7 bases. V gave up 6 bases and J gave up 7 bases; unmatched junction bases: 11. Germline V CDR1 and CDR2: MDHEN, SYDVKM. The CDR3 loop spans 15 amino acids. CDR3 nucleotides: TGTGCCAGCAGCAGGATGGACAGGAGATCTGAAAAACTGTTTTTT. It translates to CASSRMDRRSEKLFF. The entire variable domain, with the rest obtained from reference TRBV28 and TRBJ1-4, is as follows: DVKVTQSSRYLVKRTGEKVFLECVQDMDHENMFWYRQDPGLGLRLIYFSYDVKMKEKGDIPEGYSVSREKKERFSLILESASTNQTSMYLCASSRMDRRSEKLFFGSGTQLSVL.

V gene TRBV7-9 combines with J gene TRBJ1-1, with TRBD1 identical over 7 bases. V lost 3 bases, J lost 6 bases, and 10 bases stayed unmatched. Germline values: CDR1 SEHNR, CDR2 FQNEAQ (reference sequence). CDR3 size: 15 residues. This chain's CDR3 is CASSFDRDTGSEAFF. The CDR3 nucleotides read TGTGCCAGCAGCTTTGACAGGGATACTGGATCTGAAGCTTTCTTT.

As regards this clone: Relative to the germline gene, one junction end is altered; a read error may explain this. The V and J genes are TRBV7-7 and TRBJ2-5; D may be TRBD1 (6 bases). Germline V gives CDR1 SSHAT, CDR2 FNYEAQ (reference sequence). This CDR3 region has 13 residues. The CDR3 spells CASSFQGLETQYF. DNA of the CDR3: TGTGCTAGCAGCTTCCAGGGGTTAGAGACCCAGTACTTC.

The chain is built from TRBV13 and TRBJ2-7; 11 nucleotides align to TRBD2. The junction had 9 bases not matched to a gene; V was cut back by 5 bases and J by 0 bases. CDR1 and CDR2 from the germline V gene are PRHDT and FYEKMQ (reference sequence). The CDR3 loop spans 17 amino acids. This chain's CDR3 is CASSEGLADVRSYEQYV. The CDR3 DNA reads as TGTGCCAGCAGCGAGGGACTAGCGGACGTGCGCTCCTACGAGCAGTACGTC.

The rearrangement links TRBV28 to TRBJ1-2, with D possibly being TRBD1 (5 bases). Trimming removed 5 bases from V and 8 bases from J, with 21 bases in between. From germline, CDR1 is MDHEN and CDR2 SYDVKM. This CDR3 is 15 amino acids long. The DNA for the CDR3 is TGTGCCAGCAGTCCCCCCCAGACAGCCCGCGGAGGCTACACCTTC. Protein product: CASSPPQTARGGYTF.

This chain joins TRBV6-5 and TRBJ1-2; weak D call: TRBD1 (5 bases). The CDR3 consists of 14 residues. V lost 7 bases, J lost 0 bases, and 12 bases lay in between. The germline V gene has CDR1 MNHEY and CDR2 SVGAGI. CDR3 bases: TGTGCCAGCACCCCAGGGATCTCTAACTATGGCTACACCTTC. Translation: CASTPGISNYGYTF.

The chain combines TRBV9 with TRBJ1-4; 10 nucleotides align to TRBD1. CDR3 length: 17 residues. Germline CDR1 is SGDLS and CDR2 is YYNGEE. Unmatched junction bases numbered 6, after V lost 4 bases and J lost 0 bases. The CDR3 sequence: CASSRQDRGATNEKLFF. The CDR3 nucleotides are TGTGCCAGCAGCCGGCAGGACAGGGGGGCAACTAATGAAAAACTGTTTTTT.

The chain carries TRBV7-6 and TRBJ1-1; perhaps TRBD1 as D (5 bases). CDR3 size: 18 residues. Germline CDR1 reads SGHVS; CDR2 reads FNYEAQ. V lost 5 bases, J lost 0 bases, and 22 bases lay in between. For the CDR3, the DNA is TGTGCCAGCAGCGCGACTTATCAGGGCCAGGGTATGAACACTGAAGCTTTCTTT. Its translation is CASSATYQGQGMNTEAFF.

The chain couples TRBV3-1 (or the pseudogene TRBV3-2) to TRBJ2-3; the D is unclear. The CDR3 covers 13 residues. The V end was cut by 0 bases, the J end by 3 bases, with 4 bases between. CDR1 LGHDT and CDR2 YNNKEL come from the germline V gene (reference sequence). Written as DNA, the CDR3 is TGTGCCAGCAGCCAAGATCGGACAGATACGCAGTATTTT. It translates to CASSQDRTDTQYF.